The clone carrying this T cell receptor (beta chain) was seen a single time. A junction end diverges from the germline sequence, so it may reflect a read error. CDR1 is SGHNT and CDR2 is YYREEE in the germline V gene (reference sequence). The CDR3 consists of 13 residues. The data were obtained in a study of OX40 agonist ivuxolimab in advanced cancers. Method: immunoSEQ multiplex PCR; TCRdb's copy keeps in-frame clones and lacks some. Of about 46,000 clones listed, roughly four fifths are singletons. The TCR was taken from an adult with an advanced solid tumor such as melanoma, head and neck, liver or kidney cancer. The rearrangement joins TRBV5-4 to TRBJ1-4; the D is unclear. Sequenced here: CD4+ or CD8+ T cells sorted from blood, sampled in a trial of the OX40 agonist ivuxolimab. CDR3 bases: TGTGCCAGCAGCTTGAGCCCTAAAGAAAAACTGTTTTTT. It is translated as CASSLSPKEKLFF.